The sample holds one count of the clone carrying this T cell receptor beta chain. The CDR3 runs 14 residues. The J segment lost 9 bases and the V segment lost 6 bases, leaving 11 bases of the junction unmatched. Per germline, CDR1 SNHLY and CDR2 FYNNEI. These data are taken from a study of blood T cell repertoires in COVID-19. Source study methods: Estimation of nucleated cell counts was performed using reference gene primer amplification. Libraries were prepared by immunoSEQ multiplex PCR; TCRdb keeps only in-frame clonotypes and omits some of them. V, J and clone size are those of that table, while D and trimming were read from the DNA. Of 130,000 or so clones in the sample, roughly three quarters were seen once.

The rearrangement joins TRBV2 to TRBJ2-5, with 9 bases matching TRBD2. The sequence came from a woman in her 70s with COVID-19, enrolled during active disease. The sample taken for sequencing was peripheral blood. The CDR3 DNA follows: TGTGCCAGCAGGGTAGCGGGGGCCCAGAGGTCCCAGTACTTC. It encodes CASRVAGAQRSQYF.